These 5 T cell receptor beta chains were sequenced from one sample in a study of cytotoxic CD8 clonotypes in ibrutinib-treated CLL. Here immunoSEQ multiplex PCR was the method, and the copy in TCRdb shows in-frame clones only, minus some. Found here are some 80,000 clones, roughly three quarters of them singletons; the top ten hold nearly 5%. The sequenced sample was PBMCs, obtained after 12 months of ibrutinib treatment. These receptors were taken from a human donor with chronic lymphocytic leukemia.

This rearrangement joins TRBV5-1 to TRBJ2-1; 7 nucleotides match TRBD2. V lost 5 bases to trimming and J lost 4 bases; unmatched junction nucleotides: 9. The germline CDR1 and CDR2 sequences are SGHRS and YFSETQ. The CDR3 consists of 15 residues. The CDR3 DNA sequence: TGCGCCAGCAGTGTGGGCGGGGGACCATACAATGAGCAGTTCTTC. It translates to CASSVGGGPYNEQFF. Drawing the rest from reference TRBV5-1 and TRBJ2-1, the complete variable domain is KAGVTQTPRYLIKTRGQQVTLSCSPISGHRSVSWYQQTPGQGLQFLFEYFSETQRNKGNFPGRFSGRQFSNSRSEMNVSTLELGDSALYLCASSVGGGPYNEQFFGPGTRLTVL.

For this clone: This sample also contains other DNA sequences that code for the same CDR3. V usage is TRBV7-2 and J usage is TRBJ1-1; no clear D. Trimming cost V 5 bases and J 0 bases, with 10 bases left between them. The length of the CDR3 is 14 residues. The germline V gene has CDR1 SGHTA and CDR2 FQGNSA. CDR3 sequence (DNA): TGTGCCAGCAGCCCCGAACCCATGAACACTGAAGCTTTCTTT. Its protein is CASSPEPMNTEAFF.

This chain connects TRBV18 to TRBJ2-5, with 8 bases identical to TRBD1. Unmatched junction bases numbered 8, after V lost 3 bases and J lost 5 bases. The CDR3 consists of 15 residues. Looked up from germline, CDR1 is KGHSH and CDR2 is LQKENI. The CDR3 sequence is CASSPPAGGWETQYF. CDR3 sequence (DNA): TGTGCCAGCTCACCCCCGGCAGGGGGCTGGGAGACCCAGTACTTC.

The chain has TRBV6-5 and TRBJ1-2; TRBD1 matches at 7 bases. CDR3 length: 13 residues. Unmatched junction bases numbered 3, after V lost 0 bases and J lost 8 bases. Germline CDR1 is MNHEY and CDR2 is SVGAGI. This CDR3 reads CASSYSDRVGYTF. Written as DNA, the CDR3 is TGTGCCAGCAGTTACTCAGACAGGGTGGGCTACACCTTC.

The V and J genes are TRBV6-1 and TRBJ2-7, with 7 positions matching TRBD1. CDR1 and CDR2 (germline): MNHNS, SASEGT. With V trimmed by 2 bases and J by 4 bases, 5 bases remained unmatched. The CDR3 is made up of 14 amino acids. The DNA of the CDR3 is TGTGCCAGCAGTGAAACTAGACAGGGTTACGAGCAGTACTTC. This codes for CASSETRQGYEQYF.